This T cell receptor (beta chain) emerged from a study of post-analysis software for immune sequencing data. Study overall: Several disease courses (relapsing-remitting, secondary progressive and progressive-relapsing) of multiple sclerosis were included. Whole-study findings and limits: Patients with multiple sclerosis recorded significantly lower normalized Chao1 diversity than controls, the study found. Samples sharing a preparation batch grouped tightly together when assessed by F measure. In patients, about 5 TRBV segments were more frequent than in controls, with TRBV5-6, TRBV5-1 and TRBV20-1 among them.

This clonotype was seen only a few times. Its target is unknown. Presence of unique molecular identifiers characterized the TCR beta cDNA libraries. Input populations of roughly 0.95 to 10 million T cells gave rise to approximately 480,000 cDNA molecules. Via MiXCR, TCRdb re-called the PCR reads, giving one row per CDR3 protein. The table has more than 450,000 distinct CDR3 sequences, 44% seen once. This CDR3 region has 14 residues. The J segment lost 2 bases and the V segment lost 4 bases, leaving 4 bases of the junction unmatched. The germline CDR1 and CDR2 sequences are SGHVS and FQNEAQ. Sequencing input: blood. This clonotype was sampled from a girl aged 5-17 years with multiple sclerosis. V gene TRBV7-8 combines with J gene TRBJ1-2, with 7 bases aligning to TRBD1. CDR3 amino acids: CASSSQGKNYGYTF. CDR3 DNA sequence: TGTGCCAGCAGCTCACAGGGGAAAAACTATGGCTACACCTTC.